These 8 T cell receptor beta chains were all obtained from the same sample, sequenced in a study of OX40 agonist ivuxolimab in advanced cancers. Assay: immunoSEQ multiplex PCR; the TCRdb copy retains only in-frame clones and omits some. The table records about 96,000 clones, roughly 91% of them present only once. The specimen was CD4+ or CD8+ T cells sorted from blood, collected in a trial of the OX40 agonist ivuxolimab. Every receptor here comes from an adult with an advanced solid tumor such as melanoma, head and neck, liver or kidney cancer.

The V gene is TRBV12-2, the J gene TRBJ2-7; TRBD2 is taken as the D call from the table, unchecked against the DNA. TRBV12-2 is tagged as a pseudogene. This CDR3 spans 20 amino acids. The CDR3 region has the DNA TGTGCAAGTCGCTTAGGGAGAGCGCGTGATCATGCGGGTACGTCCTACGAGCAGTACTTC. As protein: CASRLGRARDHAGTSYEQYF.

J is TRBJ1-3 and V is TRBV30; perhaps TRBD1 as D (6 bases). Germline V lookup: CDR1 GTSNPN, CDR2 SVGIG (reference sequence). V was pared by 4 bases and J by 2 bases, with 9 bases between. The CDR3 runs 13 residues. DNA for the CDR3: TGTGCCTGGACCGCAGGGGCTGGAAACACCATATATTTT. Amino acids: CAWTAGAGNTIYF.

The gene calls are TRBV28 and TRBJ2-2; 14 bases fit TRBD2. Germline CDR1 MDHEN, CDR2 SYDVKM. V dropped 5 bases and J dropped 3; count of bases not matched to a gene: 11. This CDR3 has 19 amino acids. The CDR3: CASSPPARGLAGDTGELFF. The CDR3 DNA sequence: TGTGCCAGCAGTCCCCCCGCCAGGGGACTAGCGGGAGACACCGGGGAGCTGTTTTTT.

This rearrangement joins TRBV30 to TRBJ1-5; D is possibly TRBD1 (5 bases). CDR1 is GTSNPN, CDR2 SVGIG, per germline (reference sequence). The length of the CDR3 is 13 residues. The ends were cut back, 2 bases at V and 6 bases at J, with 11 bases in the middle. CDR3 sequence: CAWSPQGGQPQHF. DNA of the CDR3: TGTGCCTGGAGTCCGCAGGGAGGTCAGCCCCAGCATTTT.

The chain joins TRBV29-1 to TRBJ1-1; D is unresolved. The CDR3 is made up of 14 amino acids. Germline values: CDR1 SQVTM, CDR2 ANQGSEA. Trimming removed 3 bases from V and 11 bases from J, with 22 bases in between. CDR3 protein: CSVEGSPFVRGAFF. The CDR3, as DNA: TGCAGCGTTGAGGGGAGCCCTTTTGTCCGAGGGGCTTTCTTT.

CDR3 sequence: CASSLGDQPQHF. Here the CDR3 DNA reads TGTGCCAGCAGCTTAGGAGATCAGCCCCAGCATTTT. The V and J genes are TRBV5-5 and TRBJ1-5; D gene unclear. Trimming removed 2 bases at V and 5 bases at J, with 5 bases between. CDR3 length: 12 residues. CDR1 SGHKS and CDR2 YYEKEE come from the germline V gene (reference sequence).

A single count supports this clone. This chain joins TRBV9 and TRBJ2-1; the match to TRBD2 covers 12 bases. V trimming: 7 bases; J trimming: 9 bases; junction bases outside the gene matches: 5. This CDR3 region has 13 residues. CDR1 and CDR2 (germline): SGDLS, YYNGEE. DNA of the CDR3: TGTGCCAGCGGACTAGCGGGACGGGGTGAGCAGTTCTTC. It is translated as CASGLAGRGEQFF.

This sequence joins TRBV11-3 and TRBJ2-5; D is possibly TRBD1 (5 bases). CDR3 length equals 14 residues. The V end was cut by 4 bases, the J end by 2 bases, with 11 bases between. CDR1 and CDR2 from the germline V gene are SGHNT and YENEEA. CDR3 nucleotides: TGTGCCAGCAGCTCTCAAGGGGCTCAAGAGACCCAGTACTTC. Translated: CASSSQGAQETQYF.